The source of this T cell receptor beta chain is a study of T cell changes during pregnancy in multiple sclerosis. V trimming: 6 bases; J trimming: 5 bases; junction bases outside the gene matches: 8. The germline V gene has CDR1 MNHNS and CDR2 SASEGT. The CDR3 is 14 residues long. This clone was recorded only once. Libraries were prepared by immunoSEQ multiplex PCR; TCRdb keeps only in-frame clonotypes and omits some of them. The sample yields around 31,000 clones, 88% seen once. The receptor's source is a female donor in good health, enrolled as a control in a pregnancy study. V gene TRBV6-1 combines with J gene TRBJ1-2; TRBD1 agrees at 8 bases. The sequencing used CD4+ T cells from peripheral blood mononuclear cells, collected in the first trimester of pregnancy. The CDR3 DNA is TGTGCCAGCAGGGCCGACAGGGGCTATTATGGCTACACCTTC. Translation: CASRADRGYYGYTF.